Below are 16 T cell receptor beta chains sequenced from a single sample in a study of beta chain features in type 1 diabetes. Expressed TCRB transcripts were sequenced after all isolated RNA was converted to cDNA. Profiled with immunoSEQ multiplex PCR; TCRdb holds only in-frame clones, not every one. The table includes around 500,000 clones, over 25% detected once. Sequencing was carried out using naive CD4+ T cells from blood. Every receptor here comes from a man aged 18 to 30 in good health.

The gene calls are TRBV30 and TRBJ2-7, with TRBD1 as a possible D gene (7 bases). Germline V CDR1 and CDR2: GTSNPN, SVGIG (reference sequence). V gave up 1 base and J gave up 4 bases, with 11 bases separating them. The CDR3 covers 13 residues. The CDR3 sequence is CAWSGQGGYEQYF. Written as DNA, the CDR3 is TGTGCCTGGAGTGGGCAGGGGGGTTACGAGCAGTACTTC.

The DNA of the CDR3 is TGTGCCAGCAGCGATGAAGGGGGAATTACGACTAGCGGCACAGATACGCAGTATTTT. This encodes CASSDEGGITTSGTDTQYF. This chain joins TRBV9 and TRBJ2-3; 8 nucleotides match TRBD2. The CDR3 is 19 residues long. The V segment lost 3 bases and the J segment 1 base; nucleotides outside the gene matches: 16. The germline V gene has CDR1 SGDLS and CDR2 YYNGEE.

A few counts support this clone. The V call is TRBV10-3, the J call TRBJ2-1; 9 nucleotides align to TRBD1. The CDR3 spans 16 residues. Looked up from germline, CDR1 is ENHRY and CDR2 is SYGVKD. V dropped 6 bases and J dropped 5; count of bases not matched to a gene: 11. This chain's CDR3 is CAIRGTGSNPDNEQFF. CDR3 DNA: TGTGCCATCAGGGGGACAGGGAGCAACCCCGACAATGAGCAGTTCTTC.

DNA for the CDR3: TGCGCCAGCAGTCAAGAGGAGGGGGCAGAGAGCACTGAAGCTTTCTTT. Amino acids: CASSQEEGAESTEAFF. The chain links TRBV23-1 to TRBJ1-1; 7 bases agree with TRBD1. TRBV23-1 is filed as an ORF, its function uncertain. CDR3 size: 16 residues. V gave up 2 bases and J gave up 4 bases; unmatched junction bases: 10.

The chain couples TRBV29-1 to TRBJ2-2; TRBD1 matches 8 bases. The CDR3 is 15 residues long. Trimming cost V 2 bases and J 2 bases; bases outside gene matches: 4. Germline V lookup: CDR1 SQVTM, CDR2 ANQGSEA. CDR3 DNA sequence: TGCAGCGTTGAACTGGGACAGGAAAACACCGGGGAGCTGTTTTTT. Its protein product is CSVELGQENTGELFF.

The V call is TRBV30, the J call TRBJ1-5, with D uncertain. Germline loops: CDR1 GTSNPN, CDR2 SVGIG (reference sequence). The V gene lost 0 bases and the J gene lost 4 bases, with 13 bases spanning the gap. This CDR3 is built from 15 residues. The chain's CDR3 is CAWSVSSSGNQPQHF. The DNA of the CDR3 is TGTGCCTGGAGTGTGTCGTCCTCGGGGAATCAGCCCCAGCATTTT.

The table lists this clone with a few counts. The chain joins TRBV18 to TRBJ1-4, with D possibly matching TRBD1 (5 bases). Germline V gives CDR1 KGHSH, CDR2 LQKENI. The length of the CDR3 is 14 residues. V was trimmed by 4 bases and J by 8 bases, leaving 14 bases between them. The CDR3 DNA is TGTGCCAGCTCACTCCGGGGGAAGGGCGAAAAACTGTTTTTT. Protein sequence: CASSLRGKGEKLFF.

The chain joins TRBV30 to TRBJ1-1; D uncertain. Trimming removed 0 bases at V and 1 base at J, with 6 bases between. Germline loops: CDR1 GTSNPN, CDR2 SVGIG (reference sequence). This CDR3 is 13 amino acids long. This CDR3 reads CAWSVMANTEAFF. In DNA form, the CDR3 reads TGTGCCTGGAGTGTAATGGCGAACACTGAAGCTTTCTTT.

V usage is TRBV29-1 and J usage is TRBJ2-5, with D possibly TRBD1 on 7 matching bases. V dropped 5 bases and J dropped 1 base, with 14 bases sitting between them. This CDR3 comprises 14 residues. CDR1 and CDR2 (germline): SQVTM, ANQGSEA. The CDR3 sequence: CSVSGGGTQETQYF. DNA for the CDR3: TGCAGCGTTTCAGGGGGAGGTACCCAAGAGACCCAGTACTTC.

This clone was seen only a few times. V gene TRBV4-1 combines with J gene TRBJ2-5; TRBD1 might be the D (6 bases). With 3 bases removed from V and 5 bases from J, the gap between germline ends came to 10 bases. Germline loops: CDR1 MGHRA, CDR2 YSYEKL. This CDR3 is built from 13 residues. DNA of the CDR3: TGCGCCAGCAGCCATACAGGGTCGGAGACCCAGTACTTC. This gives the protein CASSHTGSETQYF.

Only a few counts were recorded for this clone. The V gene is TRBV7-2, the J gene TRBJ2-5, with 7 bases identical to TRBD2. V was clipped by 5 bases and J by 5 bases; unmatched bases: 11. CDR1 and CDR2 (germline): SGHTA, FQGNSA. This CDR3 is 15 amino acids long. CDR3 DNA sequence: TGTGCCAGCAGCCCCGGACTAGGAGTTGGGGAGACCCAGTACTTC. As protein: CASSPGLGVGETQYF.

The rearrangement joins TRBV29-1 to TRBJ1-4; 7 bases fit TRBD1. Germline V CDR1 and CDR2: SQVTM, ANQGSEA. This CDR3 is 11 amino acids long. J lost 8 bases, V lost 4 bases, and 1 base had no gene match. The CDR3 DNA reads TGCAGCGTTGGCAGGGGGGAAAAACTGTTTTTT. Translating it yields CSVGRGEKLFF.

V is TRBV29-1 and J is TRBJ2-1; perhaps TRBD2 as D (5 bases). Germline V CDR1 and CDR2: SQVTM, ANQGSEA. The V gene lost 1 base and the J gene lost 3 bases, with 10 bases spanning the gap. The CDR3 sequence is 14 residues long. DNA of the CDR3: TGCAGCGTTGAAGGAGGGATCTTCTACAATGAGCAGTTCTTC. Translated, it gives CSVEGGIFYNEQFF.

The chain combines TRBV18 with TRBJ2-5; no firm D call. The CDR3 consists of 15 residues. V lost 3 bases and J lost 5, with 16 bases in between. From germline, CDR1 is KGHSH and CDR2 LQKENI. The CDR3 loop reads CASSPPSGNLETQYF. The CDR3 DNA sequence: TGTGCCAGCTCACCTCCATCGGGCAACCTGGAGACCCAGTACTTC.

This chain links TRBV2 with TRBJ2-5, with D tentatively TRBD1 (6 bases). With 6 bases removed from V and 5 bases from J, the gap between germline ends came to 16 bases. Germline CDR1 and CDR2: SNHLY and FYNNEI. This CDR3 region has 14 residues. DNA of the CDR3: TGTGCCAGCAGAGACGGGACAACCACGGAGACCCAGTACTTC. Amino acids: CASRDGTTTETQYF.

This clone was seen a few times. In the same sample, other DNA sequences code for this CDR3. CDR3 amino acids: CASSLGAYEQYF. Written as DNA, the CDR3 is TGCGCCAGCAGCTTGGGGGCCTACGAGCAGTACTTC. The chain has TRBV5-1 and TRBJ2-7; unclear D gene. V lost 0 bases to trimming and J lost 2 bases, with 3 bases between them. Germline-derived CDR1 and CDR2 are SGHRS and YFSETQ. The CDR3 extends over 12 amino acids.